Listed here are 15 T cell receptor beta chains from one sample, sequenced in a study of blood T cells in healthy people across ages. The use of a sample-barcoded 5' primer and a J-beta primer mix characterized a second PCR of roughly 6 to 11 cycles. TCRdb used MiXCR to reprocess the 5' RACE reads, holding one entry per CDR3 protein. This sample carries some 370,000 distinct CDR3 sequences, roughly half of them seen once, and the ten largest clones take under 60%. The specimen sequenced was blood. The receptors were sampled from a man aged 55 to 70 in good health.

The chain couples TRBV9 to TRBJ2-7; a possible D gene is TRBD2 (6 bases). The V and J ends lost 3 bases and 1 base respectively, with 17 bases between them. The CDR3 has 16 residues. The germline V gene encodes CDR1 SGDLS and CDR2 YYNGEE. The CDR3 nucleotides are TGTGCCAGCAGCGAAGCCGGGACTTCCCTTTCCTACGAGCAGTACTTC. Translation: CASSEAGTSLSYEQYF.

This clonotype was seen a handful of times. In DNA form, the CDR3 reads TGTGCCAGCAGCCACGAGGGGACAAACTATGGCTACACCTTC. Amino acids: CASSHEGTNYGYTF. V is TRBV7-9 and J is TRBJ1-2, with a weak D call TRBD1 (6 bases). V lost 5 bases to trimming and J lost 2 bases, with 12 bases between them. In germline, CDR1 is SEHNR, CDR2 FQNEAQ (reference sequence). There are 14 residues in the CDR3.

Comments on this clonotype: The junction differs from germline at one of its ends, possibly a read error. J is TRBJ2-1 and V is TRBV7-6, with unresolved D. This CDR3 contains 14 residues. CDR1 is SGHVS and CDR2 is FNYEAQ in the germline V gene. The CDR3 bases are TGTGCCAGCAGCGTAGCACAGCACTCCCATGAGCAGTTCTTC. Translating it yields CASSVAQHSHEQFF.

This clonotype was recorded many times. The CDR3 sequence: CASSLWGGGHQGQYF. The CDR3 region has the DNA TGTGCCAGCAGCCTCTGGGGCGGGGGGCACCAGGGGCAGTATTTT. The rearrangement joins TRBV7-2 to TRBJ2-3; 8 bases line up with TRBD2. Germline V CDR1 and CDR2: SGHTA, FQGNSA. V dropped 5 bases and J dropped 11; count of bases not matched to a gene: 15. The CDR3 has 15 residues. Full variable domain (missing parts from reference TRBV7-2 and TRBJ2-3): GAGVSQSPSNKVTEKGKDVELRCDPISGHTALYWYRQSLGQGLEFLIYFQGNSAPDKSGLPSDRFSAERTGGSVSTLTIQRTQQEDSAVYLCASSLWGGGHQGQYFGPGTRLTVL.

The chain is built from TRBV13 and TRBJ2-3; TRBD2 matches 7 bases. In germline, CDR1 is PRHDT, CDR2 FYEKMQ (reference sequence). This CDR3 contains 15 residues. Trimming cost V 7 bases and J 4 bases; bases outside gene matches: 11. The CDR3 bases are TGTGCCAGCAACGGAGGACTAGGGAGGCCAGATACGCAGTATTTT. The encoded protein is CASNGGLGRPDTQYF.

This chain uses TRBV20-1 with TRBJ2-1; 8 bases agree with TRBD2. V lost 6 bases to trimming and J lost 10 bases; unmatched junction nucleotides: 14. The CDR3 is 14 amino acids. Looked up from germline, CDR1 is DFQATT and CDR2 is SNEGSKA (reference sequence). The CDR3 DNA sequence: TGCAGTGCGGAAGACATAGCGGGAACTAGCGAGCAGTTCTTC. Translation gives CSAEDIAGTSEQFF.

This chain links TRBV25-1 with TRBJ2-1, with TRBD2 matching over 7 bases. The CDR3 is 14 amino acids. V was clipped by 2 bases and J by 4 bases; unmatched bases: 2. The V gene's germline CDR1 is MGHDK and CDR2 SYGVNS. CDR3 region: CASSERGVYNEQFF. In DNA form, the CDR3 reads TGTGCCAGCAGTGAACGGGGGGTATACAATGAGCAGTTCTTC.

The CDR3 DNA is TGTGCCAGCAGTTCCCAGACGGCTCGACGGAACGAGCAGTACTTC. This gives the protein CASSSQTARRNEQYF. The chain couples TRBV27 to TRBJ2-7; D not resolved. The CDR3 is 15 residues long. Germline lookup yields CDR1 MNHEY and CDR2 SMNVEV (reference sequence). V was cut by 4 bases and J by 5 bases, with 18 bases left in between.

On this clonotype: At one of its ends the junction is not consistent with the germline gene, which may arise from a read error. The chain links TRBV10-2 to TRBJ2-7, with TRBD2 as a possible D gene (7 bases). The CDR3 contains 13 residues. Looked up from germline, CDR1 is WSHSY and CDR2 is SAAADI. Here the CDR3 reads CAGREGGSYEQYF. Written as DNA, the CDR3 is TGCGCCGGCAGGGAGGGGGGTTCCTACGAGCAGTACTTC.

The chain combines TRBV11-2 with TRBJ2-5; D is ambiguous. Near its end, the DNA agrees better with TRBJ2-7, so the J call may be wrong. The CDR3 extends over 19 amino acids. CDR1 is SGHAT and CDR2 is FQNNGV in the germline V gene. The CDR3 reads CASKVKADPSVFMAYEQYF. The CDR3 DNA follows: TGTGCCAGCAAAGTAAAGGCGGACCCTAGTGTTTTTATGGCCTACGAGCAGTACTTC.

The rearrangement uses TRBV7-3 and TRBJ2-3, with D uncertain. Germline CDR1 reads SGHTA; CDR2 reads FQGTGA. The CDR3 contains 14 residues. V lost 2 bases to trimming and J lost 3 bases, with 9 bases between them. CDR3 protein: CASSLQPGTDTQYF. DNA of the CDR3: TGTGCCAGCAGCTTACAACCAGGTACAGATACGCAGTATTTT.

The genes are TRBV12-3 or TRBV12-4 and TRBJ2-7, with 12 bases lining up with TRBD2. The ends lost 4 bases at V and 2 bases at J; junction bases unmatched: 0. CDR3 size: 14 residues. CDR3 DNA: TGTGCCAGCAGTTCTAGCGGGGGGGCCTACGAGCAGTACTTC. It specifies CASSSSGGAYEQYF.

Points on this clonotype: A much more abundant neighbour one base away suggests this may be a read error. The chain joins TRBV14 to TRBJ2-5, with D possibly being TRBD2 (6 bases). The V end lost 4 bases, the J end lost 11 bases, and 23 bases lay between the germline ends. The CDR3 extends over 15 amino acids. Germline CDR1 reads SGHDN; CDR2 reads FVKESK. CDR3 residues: CASSPTGSSGNEQYF. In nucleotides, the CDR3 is TGTGCCAGCAGCCCTACCGGAAGTAGCGGCAATGAGCAGTACTTC.

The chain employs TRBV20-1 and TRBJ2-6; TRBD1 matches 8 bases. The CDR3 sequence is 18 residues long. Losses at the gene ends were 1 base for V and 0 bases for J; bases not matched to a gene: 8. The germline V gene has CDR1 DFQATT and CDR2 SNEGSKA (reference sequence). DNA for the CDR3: TGCAGTGCTAGAGTTTCCGGGACAGGACTCTCTGGGGCCAACGTCCTGACTTTC. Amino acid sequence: CSARVSGTGLSGANVLTF.

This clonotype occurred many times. CDR3: CSAPGVADSTDTQYF. DNA for the CDR3: TGCAGTGCCCCGGGGGTAGCGGATAGCACAGATACGCAGTATTTT. The V call is TRBV20-1, the J call TRBJ2-3; a weak D match, TRBD2 (6 bases). The germline V gene encodes CDR1 DFQATT and CDR2 SNEGSKA (reference sequence). The CDR3 is 15 residues long. Trimming took 6 bases from V and 0 from J, leaving 16 bases between them.